Below, 10 T cell receptor beta chains from the same sample are listed, as sequenced in a study of blood T cell repertoires in COVID-19. Profiling relied on immunoSEQ multiplex PCR, and the TCRdb table lists in-frame clones only, not all of them. The sample lists roughly 34,000 clones, roughly four fifths seen once, with 16% in the top ten. The sample consisted of peripheral blood. The source is a human donor in a cohort sampled during active COVID-19.

The chain has TRBV19 and TRBJ2-1, with 8 bases fitting TRBD2. CDR1 LNHDA and CDR2 SQIVND come from the germline V gene (reference sequence). The CDR3 consists of 15 residues. The trim removed 6 bases at V and 4 bases at J, leaving 8 bases unmatched. The CDR3 loop is CASSLSGTRYNEQFF. The CDR3 DNA reads as TGTGCCAGTAGCCTCTCCGGGACTAGGTACAATGAGCAGTTCTTC.

The CDR3 region has the DNA TGTGCCAGCACCGAACACGACAGTCCCAACGAGCAGTACTTC. Protein sequence: CASTEHDSPNEQYF. The V and J genes are TRBV6-6 and TRBJ2-5; tentative D call: TRBD1 (5 bases). Gene TRBJ2-7 matches the end of the DNA better, so the J call may be wrong. CDR3 length: 14 residues. CDR1 and CDR2 from the germline V gene are MNHNY and SVGAGI (reference sequence).

V gene TRBV11-3 combines with J gene TRBJ2-3, with 7 nucleotides matching TRBD1. The germline CDR1 and CDR2 sequences are SGHNT and YENEEA. Unmatched junction bases numbered 2, after V lost 4 bases and J lost 7 bases. The CDR3 length is 12 residues. This chain's CDR3 is CASSSTGYTQYF. Written as DNA, the CDR3 is TGTGCCAGCAGCTCGACAGGGTATACGCAGTATTTT.

The chain recombines TRBV15 with TRBJ2-4; 9 nucleotides line up with TRBD2. The V and J ends lost 0 bases and 6 bases, in that order; junction bases with no gene match: 15. This CDR3 spans 19 amino acids. Germline values: CDR1 LNHNV, CDR2 YYDKDF (reference sequence). The CDR3 protein is CATSRDDLLSGRGRNIQYF. In DNA form, the CDR3 reads TGTGCCACCAGCAGAGATGATTTACTTAGCGGGAGAGGGCGAAACATTCAGTACTTC.

The chain has TRBV28 and TRBJ2-7, with 11 bases identical to TRBD2. This CDR3 is 16 amino acids long. Looked up from germline, CDR1 is MDHEN and CDR2 is SYDVKM. With V trimmed by 4 bases and J by 2 bases, 7 bases remained unmatched. As DNA, the CDR3 is TGTGCCAGCAGTTCGGCCGGGACTAGCGGCACCTACGAGCAGTACTTC. Protein product: CASSSAGTSGTYEQYF.

This chain joins TRBV19 and TRBJ2-2, with 7 bases matching TRBD2. Germline V CDR1 and CDR2: LNHDA, SQIVND (reference sequence). The CDR3 length is 17 residues. The trim removed 3 bases at V and 3 bases at J, leaving 10 bases unmatched. CDR3 sequence: CASSIKGSGPYTGELFF. The CDR3 DNA reads TGTGCCAGTAGTATCAAGGGTAGCGGGCCATACACCGGGGAGCTGTTTTTT.

The chain links TRBV11-2 to TRBJ2-3; 7 bases agree with TRBD2. The CDR3 loop spans 14 amino acids. Germline trimming cut 5 bases from V and 3 bases from J; bases unmatched to any gene: 5. In germline, CDR1 is SGHAT, CDR2 FQNNGV. The CDR3 spells CASSPVGGTDTQYF. CDR3 coding DNA: TGTGCCAGCAGCCCTGTGGGGGGGACAGATACGCAGTATTTT.

The V call is TRBV7-6, the J call TRBJ1-4; the match to TRBD1 covers 8 bases. The CDR3 extends over 16 amino acids. The germline V gene has CDR1 SGHVS and CDR2 FNYEAQ. J was trimmed by 3 bases and V by 5 bases; bases with no gene match: 8. The CDR3 nucleotides read TGTGCCAGCAGCCCACAAACAGGGGGATCTAATGAAAAACTGTTTTTT. This sequence encodes CASSPQTGGSNEKLFF.

V is TRBV4-3 and J is TRBJ2-4; 8 bases are shared with TRBD1. The CDR3 is 15 amino acids. After removal of 3 bases from V and 4 bases from J, the junction contained 5 bases not matched to a gene. Germline V gene lookup returns CDR1 LGHNA and CDR2 YSLEER. Here the CDR3 DNA reads TGCGCCAGCAGCCATACCGGGACAGGAAAAAACATTCAGTACTTC. Protein product: CASSHTGTGKNIQYF.

The chain carries TRBV30 and TRBJ2-5; tentatively, D is TRBD1 (5 bases). CDR1 and CDR2 from the germline V gene are GTSNPN and SVGIG (reference sequence). The CDR3 is 13 residues long. With 7 bases removed from V and 1 base from J, the gap between germline ends came to 13 bases. DNA for the CDR3: TGTGCCTCCAAACAGGAATTCCAAGAGACCCAGTACTTC. Amino acids: CASKQEFQETQYF. Full variable domain (remainder filled in from reference TRBV30 and TRBJ2-5): SQTIHQWPATLVQPVGSPLSLECTVEGTSNPNLYWYRQAAGRGLQLLFYSVGIGQISSEVPQNLSASRPQDRQFILSSKKLLLSDSGFYLCASKQEFQETQYFGPGTRLLVL.